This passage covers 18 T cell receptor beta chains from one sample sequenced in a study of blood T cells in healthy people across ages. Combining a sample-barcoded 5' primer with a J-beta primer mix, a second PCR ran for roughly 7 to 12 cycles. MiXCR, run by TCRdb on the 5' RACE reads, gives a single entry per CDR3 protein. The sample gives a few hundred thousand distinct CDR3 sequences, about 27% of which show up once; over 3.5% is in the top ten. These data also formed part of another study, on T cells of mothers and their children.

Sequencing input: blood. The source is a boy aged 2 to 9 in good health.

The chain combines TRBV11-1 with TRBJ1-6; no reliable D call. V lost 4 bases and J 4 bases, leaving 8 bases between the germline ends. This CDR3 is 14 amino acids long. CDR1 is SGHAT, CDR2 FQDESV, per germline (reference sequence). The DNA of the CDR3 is TGTGCCAGCAGCTCTGACGGATATAATTCACCCCTCCACTTT. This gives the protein CASSSDGYNSPLHF.

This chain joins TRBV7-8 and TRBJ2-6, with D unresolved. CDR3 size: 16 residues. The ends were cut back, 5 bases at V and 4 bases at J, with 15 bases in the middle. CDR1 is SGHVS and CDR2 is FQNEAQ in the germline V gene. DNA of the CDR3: TGTGCCAGCAGCCTCCAGACGGGCTCCGGGGCCAACGTCCTGACTTTC. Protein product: CASSLQTGSGANVLTF.

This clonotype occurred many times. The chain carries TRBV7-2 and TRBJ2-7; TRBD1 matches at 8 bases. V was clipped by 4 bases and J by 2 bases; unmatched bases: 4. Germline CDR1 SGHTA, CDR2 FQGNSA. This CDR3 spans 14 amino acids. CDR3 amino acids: CASSSTGGPYEQYF. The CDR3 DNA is TGTGCCAGCAGCTCAACAGGGGGTCCCTACGAGCAGTACTTC.

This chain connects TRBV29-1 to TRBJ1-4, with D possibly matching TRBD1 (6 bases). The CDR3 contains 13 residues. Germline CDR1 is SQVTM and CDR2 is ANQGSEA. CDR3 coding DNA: TGCAGTGGGCGCGGGACACCAAATGAAAAACTGTTTTTT. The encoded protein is CSGRGTPNEKLFF. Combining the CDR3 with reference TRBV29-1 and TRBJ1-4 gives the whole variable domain SAVISQKPSRDICQRGTSLTIQCQVDSQVTMMFWYRQQPGQSLTLIATANQGSEATYESGFVIDKFPISRPNLTFSTLTVSNMSPEDSSIYLCSGRGTPNEKLFFGSGTQLSVL.

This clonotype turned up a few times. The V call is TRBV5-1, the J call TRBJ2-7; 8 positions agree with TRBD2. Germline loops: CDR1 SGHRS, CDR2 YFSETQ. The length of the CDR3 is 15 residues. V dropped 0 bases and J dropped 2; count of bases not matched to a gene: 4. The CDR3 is CASSLGPGGTYEQYF. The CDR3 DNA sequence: TGCGCCAGCAGCTTGGGACCGGGAGGGACCTACGAGCAGTACTTC.

In nucleotides, the CDR3 is TGTGCCAGCAGCGTAGTTGGCGGGGGGGCCTACAATGAGCAGTTCTTC. The encoded protein is CASSVVGGGAYNEQFF. The V and J genes are TRBV9 and TRBJ2-7; 9 positions agree with TRBD2. The J call is doubtful: the DNA matches TRBJ2-1 better. This CDR3 region has 16 residues. Germline V gives CDR1 SGDLS, CDR2 YYNGEE.

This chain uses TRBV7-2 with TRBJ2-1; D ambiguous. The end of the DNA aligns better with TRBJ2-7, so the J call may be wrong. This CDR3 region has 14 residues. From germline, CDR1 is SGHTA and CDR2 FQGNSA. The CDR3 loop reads CASSPISKSYEQYF. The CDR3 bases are TGTGCCAGCAGCCCTATCTCCAAGTCCTACGAGCAGTACTTC.

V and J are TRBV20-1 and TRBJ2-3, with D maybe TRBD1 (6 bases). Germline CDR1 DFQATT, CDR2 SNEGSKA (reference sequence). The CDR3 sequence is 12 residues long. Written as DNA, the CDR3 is TGCAGCGCTCAAAGGGGGTCAGATACGCAGTATTTT. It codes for CSAQRGSDTQYF.

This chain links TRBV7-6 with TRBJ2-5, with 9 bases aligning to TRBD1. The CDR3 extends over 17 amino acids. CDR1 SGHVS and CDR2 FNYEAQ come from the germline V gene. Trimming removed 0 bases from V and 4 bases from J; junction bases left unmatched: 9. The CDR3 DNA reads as TGTGCCAGCAGCTTAGCTGTCCGGGACAGGGTTAGAGAGACCCAGTACTTC. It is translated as CASSLAVRDRVRETQYF.

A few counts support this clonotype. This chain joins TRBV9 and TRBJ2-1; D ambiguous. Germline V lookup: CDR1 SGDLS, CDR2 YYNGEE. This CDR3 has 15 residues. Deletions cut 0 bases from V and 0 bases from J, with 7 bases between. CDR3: CASSVDTGSYNEQFF. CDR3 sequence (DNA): TGTGCCAGCAGCGTAGATACGGGCTCCTACAATGAGCAGTTCTTC.

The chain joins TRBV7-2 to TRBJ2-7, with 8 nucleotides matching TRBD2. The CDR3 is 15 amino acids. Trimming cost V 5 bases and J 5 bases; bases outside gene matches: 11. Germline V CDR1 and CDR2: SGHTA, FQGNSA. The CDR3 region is CASSPGLVRTHEQYF. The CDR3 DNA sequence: TGTGCCAGCAGCCCGGGACTAGTAAGAACCCACGAGCAGTACTTC.

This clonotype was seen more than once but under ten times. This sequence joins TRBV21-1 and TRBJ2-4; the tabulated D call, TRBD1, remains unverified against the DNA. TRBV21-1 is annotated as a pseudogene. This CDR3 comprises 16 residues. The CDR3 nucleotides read TGTGCCAGCAGCAAGGAGAGGGGTTTAGCCAAAAACATTCAGTACTTC. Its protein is CASSKERGLAKNIQYF.

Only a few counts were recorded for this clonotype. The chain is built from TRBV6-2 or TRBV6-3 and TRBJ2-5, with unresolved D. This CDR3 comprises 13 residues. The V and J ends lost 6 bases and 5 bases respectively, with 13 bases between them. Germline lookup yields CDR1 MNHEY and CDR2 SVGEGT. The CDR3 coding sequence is TGTGCCAGCAGAGAGAGCGTTGGTGAGACCCAGTACTTC. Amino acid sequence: CASRESVGETQYF.

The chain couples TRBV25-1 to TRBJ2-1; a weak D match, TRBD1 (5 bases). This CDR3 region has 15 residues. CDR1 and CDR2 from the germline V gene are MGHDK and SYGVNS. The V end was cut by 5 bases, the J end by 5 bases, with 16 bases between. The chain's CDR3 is CASSPHEQGDNEQFF. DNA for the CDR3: TGTGCCAGCAGTCCCCACGAGCAGGGCGACAATGAGCAGTTCTTC.

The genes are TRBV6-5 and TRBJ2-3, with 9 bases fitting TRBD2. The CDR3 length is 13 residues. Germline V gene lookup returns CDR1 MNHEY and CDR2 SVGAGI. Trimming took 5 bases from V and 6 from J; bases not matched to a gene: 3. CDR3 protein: CASSRGGADTQYF. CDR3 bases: TGTGCCAGCAGTCGCGGGGGGGCGGATACGCAGTATTTT.

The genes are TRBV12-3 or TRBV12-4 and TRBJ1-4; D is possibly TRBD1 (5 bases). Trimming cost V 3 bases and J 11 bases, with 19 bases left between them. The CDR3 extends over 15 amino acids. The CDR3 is CASSLAARTGGKLFF. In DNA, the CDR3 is TGTGCCAGCAGTTTGGCAGCGAGAACCGGGGGGAAACTGTTTTTT.

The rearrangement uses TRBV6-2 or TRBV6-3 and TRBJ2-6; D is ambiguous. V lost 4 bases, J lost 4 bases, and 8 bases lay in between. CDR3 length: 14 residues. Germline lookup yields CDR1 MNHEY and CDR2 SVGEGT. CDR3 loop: CASSLLGGANVLTF. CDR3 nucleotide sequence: TGTGCCAGCAGTTTACTCGGGGGGGCCAACGTCCTGACTTTC.

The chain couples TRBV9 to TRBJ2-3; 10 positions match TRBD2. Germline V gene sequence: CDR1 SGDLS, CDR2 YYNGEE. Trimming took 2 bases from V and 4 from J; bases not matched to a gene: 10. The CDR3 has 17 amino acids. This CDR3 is CASSVPMSGRGADTQYF. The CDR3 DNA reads TGTGCCAGCAGCGTCCCCATGAGCGGGAGGGGGGCAGATACGCAGTATTTT.